Each of the 26 T cell receptor beta chains below was sequenced from the same sample in a study of CD8 T cells in ankylosing spondylitis. The antigens these receptors bind are not known. A single record per CDR3 protein comes from TCRdb applying MiXCR to the 5' RACE reads. The sample gives around 480,000 distinct CDR3 sequences, 17% of which show up once; 1% is in the top ten. General study findings and limits: Roughly eight highly homologous variants formed a TCR beta motif that appeared characteristic of ankylosing spondylitis blood.

Sequencing was performed on blood, either unsorted or a sorted T cell fraction (not recorded which). These receptors were taken from a male donor with ankylosing spondylitis.

This chain uses TRBV29-1 with TRBJ2-5, with a tentative D call TRBD1 (6 bases). Germline CDR1 SQVTM, CDR2 ANQGSEA. This CDR3 is built from 13 residues. Trimming stripped 3 bases from V and 5 bases from J, with 13 bases between. The CDR3 sequence is CSVDIRGAETQYF. For the CDR3, the DNA is TGCAGCGTTGACATCAGGGGCGCCGAGACCCAGTACTTC.

The chain uses TRBV11-2 and TRBJ2-1; 12 bases match TRBD2. Germline V CDR1 and CDR2: SGHAT, FQNNGV. With V trimmed by 2 bases and J by 9 bases, 20 bases remained unmatched. The CDR3 runs 20 residues. CDR3 sequence (DNA): TGTGCCAGCAGCTTAAAGACGACTAGCGGGAGTGTCTTTTTAGCGGGTGAGCAGTTCTTC. It specifies CASSLKTTSGSVFLAGEQFF.

The rearrangement joins TRBV27 to TRBJ2-3; 7 bases agree with TRBD1. From germline, CDR1 is MNHEY and CDR2 SMNVEV (reference sequence). J was trimmed by 1 base and V by 5 bases; bases with no gene match: 6. This CDR3 comprises 15 residues. In nucleotides, the CDR3 is TGTGCCAGCAGTCCCGGACAGGCCCGCACAGATACGCAGTATTTT. It codes for CASSPGQARTDTQYF.

The gene calls are TRBV20-1 and TRBJ2-1, with 11 bases matching TRBD2. The CDR3 is 14 residues long. The V segment lost 6 bases and the J segment 1 base; nucleotides outside the gene matches: 2. Per germline, CDR1 DFQATT and CDR2 SNEGSKA (reference sequence). CDR3 loop: CSATSGRSYNEQFF. CDR3 DNA: TGCAGTGCCACTAGCGGGAGATCCTACAATGAGCAGTTCTTC.

This clonotype was counted between two and nine times. The chain combines TRBV5-1 with TRBJ2-7, with D tentatively TRBD1 (5 bases). Per germline, CDR1 SGHRS and CDR2 YFSETQ. V was cut by 0 bases and J by 2 bases, with 9 bases left in between. The CDR3 has 14 residues. The chain's CDR3 is CASSLDPGTYEQYF. The CDR3 DNA sequence: TGCGCCAGCAGCTTGGACCCAGGGACCTACGAGCAGTACTTC.

Note on this clonotype: At one boundary the junction diverges from the germline segment, which might be a read error. The CDR3 coding sequence is TGCGCCTCAAAGGGGGCCGGAAACACCATATATTTT. Translation: CASKGAGNTIYF. This chain links TRBV25-1 with TRBJ1-3; 7 nucleotides match TRBD1. This CDR3 spans 12 amino acids. Germline V CDR1 and CDR2: MGHDK, SYGVNS.

This clonotype was counted a few times. V gene TRBV15 combines with J gene TRBJ2-5; no reliable D call. Looked up from germline, CDR1 is LNHNV and CDR2 is YYDKDF (reference sequence). The CDR3 totals 13 residues. The V end was cut by 0 bases, the J end by 1 base, with 3 bases between. CDR3 sequence (DNA): TGTGCCACCAGCAGAGACACCCAAGAGACCCAGTACTTC. Translation gives CATSRDTQETQYF. Together with reference TRBV15 and TRBJ2-5, the CDR3 gives the full variable domain: DAMVIQNPRYQVTQFGKPVTLSCSQTLNHNVMYWYQQKSSQAPKLLFHYYDKDFNNEADTPDNFQSRRPNTSFCFLDIRSPGLGDTAMYLCATSRDTQETQYFGPGTRLLVL.

The rearrangement links TRBV11-2 to TRBJ2-5, with a possible D match to TRBD2 (6 bases). Between the trimmed V and J ends, which lost 1 base and 5 bases, there was a span of 17 bases. Germline V CDR1 and CDR2: SGHAT, FQNNGV. There are 16 residues in the CDR3. CDR3 sequence (DNA): TGTGCCAGCAGCTTAGGGGTGGACGGGGGATTGGAGACCCAGTACTTC. This sequence encodes CASSLGVDGGLETQYF.

The rearrangement uses TRBV5-1 and TRBJ2-1; TRBD1 matches 10 bases. The ends lost 0 bases at V and 7 bases at J; junction bases unmatched: 4. The length of the CDR3 is 15 residues. CDR1 SGHRS and CDR2 YFSETQ come from the germline V gene. CDR3 protein: CASSLGQGAWNEQFF. The CDR3 bases are TGCGCCAGCAGCTTGGGACAGGGGGCTTGGAATGAGCAGTTCTTC.

This clonotype was seen only a few times. The chain has TRBV28 and TRBJ2-4; 9 nucleotides agree with TRBD1. With V trimmed by 3 bases and J by 0 bases, 9 bases remained unmatched. Germline CDR1 reads MDHEN; CDR2 reads SYDVKM. CDR3 length: 18 residues. CDR3 sequence (DNA): TGTGCCAGCAGTTTTCCCGGGACAGGGAAAATAGCCAAAAACATTCAGTACTTC. Protein product: CASSFPGTGKIAKNIQYF.

The rearrangement links TRBV9 to TRBJ2-5, with D perhaps matching TRBD1 (5 bases). V was trimmed by 0 bases and J by 0 bases, leaving 15 bases between them. CDR1 and CDR2 from the germline V gene are SGDLS and YYNGEE. The CDR3 covers 17 residues. The CDR3 spells CASSVAPRAGHQETQYF. For the CDR3, the DNA is TGTGCCAGCAGCGTAGCCCCCAGGGCTGGGCACCAAGAGACCCAGTACTTC.

Only a few counts were recorded for this clonotype. The rearrangement uses TRBV30 and TRBJ2-1; the D gene could be TRBD1 or TRBD2 (5 bases each). The germline gives CDR1 GTSNPN, CDR2 SVGIG (reference sequence). This CDR3 has 14 amino acids. The V and J ends lost 4 bases and 7 bases respectively, with 17 bases between them. DNA of the CDR3: TGTGCCTGGAACGGGGCTAGCATTCGGAATGAGCAGTTCTTC. Its protein is CAWNGASIRNEQFF.

This clonotype was observed many times. The chain combines TRBV11-2 with TRBJ2-2; 10 bases agree with TRBD1. CDR3 length: 18 residues. Germline V gene lookup returns CDR1 SGHAT and CDR2 FQNNGV. Trimming took 6 bases from V and 0 from J; bases not matched to a gene: 10. CDR3 sequence reads: CASSRQGALISNTGELFF. The CDR3 DNA follows: TGTGCCAGCAGTCGACAGGGGGCCCTAATTTCGAACACCGGGGAGCTGTTTTTT.

This chain joins TRBV3-1 and TRBJ2-6, with D hard to call. The ends were cut back, 0 bases at V and 2 bases at J, with 11 bases in the middle. The V gene's germline CDR1 is LGHDT and CDR2 YNNKEL (reference sequence). The CDR3 is 17 amino acids. CDR3: CASSQELVVPGANVLTF. The CDR3 nucleotides are TGTGCCAGCAGCCAAGAGTTGGTCGTGCCTGGGGCCAACGTCCTGACTTTC.

CDR3 amino acids: CASSGGRVAGGPGNEQFF. The CDR3 region has the DNA TGTGCCAGCAGCGGCGGGAGGGTAGCGGGAGGGCCTGGCAATGAGCAGTTCTTC. The rearrangement links TRBV7-8 to TRBJ2-1; 11 positions match TRBD2. J gave up 6 bases and V 5 bases, and 15 bases lay outside the gene matches. CDR3 length: 18 amino acids. Germline V lookup: CDR1 SGHVS, CDR2 FQNEAQ. Filled out from reference TRBV7-8 and TRBJ2-1, the complete variable domain reads GAGVSQSPRYKVAKRGQDVALRCDPISGHVSLFWYQQALGQGPEFLTYFQNEAQLDKSGLPSDRFFAERPEGSVSTLKIQRTQQEDSAVYLCASSGGRVAGGPGNEQFFGPGTRLTVL.

The chain couples TRBV6-6 to TRBJ1-1, with no clear D. The CDR3 has 13 amino acids. Trimming cost V 10 bases and J 2 bases, with 14 bases left between them. CDR1 is MNHNY and CDR2 is SVGAGI in the germline V gene (reference sequence). For the CDR3, the DNA is TGTGCCACCAATCCTTGGGGTAACACTGAAGCTTTCTTT. Translated: CATNPWGNTEAFF.

V and J are TRBV18 and TRBJ2-1; the match to TRBD2 covers 7 bases. This CDR3 region has 21 residues. Trimming removed 2 bases from V and 3 bases from J; junction bases left unmatched: 22. CDR1 is KGHSH and CDR2 is LQKENI in the germline V gene. The CDR3 coding sequence is TGTGCCAGCTCACCAACACGCTCAGGGAGGGTGGGTCCTTCGGGCTACAATGAGCAGTTCTTC. Protein: CASSPTRSGRVGPSGYNEQFF.

The chain joins TRBV9 to TRBJ2-7, with TRBD1 matching over 8 bases. V dropped 0 bases and J dropped 2; count of bases not matched to a gene: 7. Germline assignment: CDR1 SGDLS and CDR2 YYNGEE. The CDR3 spans 16 residues. The CDR3 DNA sequence: TGTGCCAGCAGCGTAGCTGGACAGGGTCCGCCCTACGAGCAGTACTTC. This translates into CASSVAGQGPPYEQYF.

The chain has TRBV6-1 and TRBJ1-3; D might be TRBD1 (6 bases). The CDR3 covers 15 residues. CDR1 and CDR2 (germline): MNHNS, SASEGT. V lost 5 bases to trimming and J lost 0 bases, with 11 bases between them. CDR3 sequence: CASSTGGSSGNTIYF. The CDR3 DNA reads TGTGCCAGCAGTACCGGGGGCAGCTCTGGAAACACCATATATTTT.

This clonotype appeared a few times. The CDR3 DNA reads as TGCAGTGCTAGAGATTCCAGGGGGAACACCGGGGAGCTGTTTTTT. Translation: CSARDSRGNTGELFF. The J gene is TRBJ2-2, the V gene TRBV20-1; D is possibly TRBD1 (6 bases). Germline CDR1 and CDR2: DFQATT and SNEGSKA (reference sequence). The CDR3 length is 15 residues. V was shortened by 0 bases and J by 1 base, with 9 bases between the two germline ends.

This clonotype was observed a few times. V usage is TRBV6-2 or TRBV6-3 and J usage is TRBJ2-3; D is ambiguous. V lost 6 bases, J lost 5 bases, and 15 bases lay in between. Germline V lookup: CDR1 MNHEY, CDR2 SVGEGT. This CDR3 spans 14 amino acids. As DNA, the CDR3 is TGTGCCAGCAGCCCCGTGGTGGTGCAAGATACGCAGTATTTT. Its translation: CASSPVVVQDTQYF.

The chain employs TRBV6-2 or TRBV6-3 and TRBJ2-4; 11 nucleotides match TRBD2. The germline CDR1 and CDR2 sequences are MNHEY and SVGEGT. The CDR3 covers 16 residues. V trimming: 6 bases; J trimming: 11 bases; junction bases outside the gene matches: 15. This CDR3 is CASRDSGRADAELQYF. In nucleotides, the CDR3 is TGTGCCAGCAGAGATAGCGGGAGGGCCGACGCGGAGCTTCAGTACTTC.

The rearrangement joins TRBV18 to TRBJ2-5; TRBD1 might be the D (5 bases). Germline CDR1 reads KGHSH; CDR2 reads LQKENI. The CDR3 contains 14 residues. With 3 bases removed from V and 3 bases from J, the gap between germline ends came to 11 bases. The CDR3 DNA follows: TGTGCCAGCTCACCGGTTGACAGCAAAGAGACCCAGTACTTC. Translating it yields CASSPVDSKETQYF. Full variable domain (missing parts from reference TRBV18 and TRBJ2-5): NAGVMQNPRHLVRRRGQEARLRCSPMKGHSHVYWYRQLPEEGLKFMVYLQKENIIDESGMPKERFSAEFPKEGPSILRIQQVVRGDSAAYFCASSPVDSKETQYFGPGTRLLVL.

This clonotype was detected ten times or more. The chain couples TRBV20-1 to TRBJ2-4, with 7 bases identical to TRBD2. V trimming: 0 bases; J trimming: 0 bases; junction bases outside the gene matches: 5. The CDR3 length is 16 residues. The germline V gene has CDR1 DFQATT and CDR2 SNEGSKA (reference sequence). In DNA, the CDR3 is TGCAGTGCTAGAGATGGCGCGGGAGTAGCCAAAAACATTCAGTACTTC. Translating gives CSARDGAGVAKNIQYF.

Only a few counts were recorded for this clonotype. The chain joins TRBV20-1 to TRBJ2-1, with D possibly matching TRBD2 (5 bases). Trimming took off 6 bases at V and 4 bases at J, with 13 bases between the two ends. The CDR3 spans 13 residues. Germline V gene lookup returns CDR1 DFQATT and CDR2 SNEGSKA (reference sequence). The chain's CDR3 is CSAPVGGYNEQFF. The CDR3 DNA is TGCAGTGCCCCCGTGGGCGGGTACAATGAGCAGTTCTTC.

This clonotype has a count of ten or more. The V gene is TRBV12-3 or TRBV12-4, the J gene TRBJ2-7; D uncertain. V was trimmed by 5 bases and J by 3 bases, leaving 5 bases between them. The CDR3 has 11 residues. This CDR3 is CASSEYYEQYF. For the CDR3, the DNA is TGTGCCAGCAGTGAATACTACGAGCAGTACTTC.